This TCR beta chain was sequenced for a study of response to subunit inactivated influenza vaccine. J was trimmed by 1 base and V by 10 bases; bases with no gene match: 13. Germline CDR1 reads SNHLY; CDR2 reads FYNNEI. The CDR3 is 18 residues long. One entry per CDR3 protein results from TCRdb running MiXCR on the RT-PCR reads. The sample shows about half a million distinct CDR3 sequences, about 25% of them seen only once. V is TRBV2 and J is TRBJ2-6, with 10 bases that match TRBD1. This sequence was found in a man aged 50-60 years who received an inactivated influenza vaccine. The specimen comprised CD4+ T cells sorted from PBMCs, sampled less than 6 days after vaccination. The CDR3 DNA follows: TGTGCCATCTGGGCCGACAGGGGGCTCTATTCTGGGGCCAACGTCCTGACTTTC. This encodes CAIWADRGLYSGANVLTF.